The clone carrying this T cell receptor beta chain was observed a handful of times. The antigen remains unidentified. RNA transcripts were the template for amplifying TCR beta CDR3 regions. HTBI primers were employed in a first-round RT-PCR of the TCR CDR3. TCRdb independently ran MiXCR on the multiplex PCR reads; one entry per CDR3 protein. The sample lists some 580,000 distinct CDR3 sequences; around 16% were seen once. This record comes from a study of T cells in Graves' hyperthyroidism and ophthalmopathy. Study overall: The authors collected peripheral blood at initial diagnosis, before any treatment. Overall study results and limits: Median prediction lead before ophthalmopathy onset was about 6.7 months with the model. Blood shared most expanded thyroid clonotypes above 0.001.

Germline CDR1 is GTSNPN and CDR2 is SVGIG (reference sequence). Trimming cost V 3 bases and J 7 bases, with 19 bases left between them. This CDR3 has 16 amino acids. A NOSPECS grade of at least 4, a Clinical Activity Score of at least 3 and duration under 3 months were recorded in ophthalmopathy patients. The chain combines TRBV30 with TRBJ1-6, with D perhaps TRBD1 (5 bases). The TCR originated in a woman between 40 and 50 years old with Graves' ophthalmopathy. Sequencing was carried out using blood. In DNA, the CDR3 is TGTGCCTGGAGCCTCGGTGGGGACCCATGGAATTCACCCCTCCACTTT. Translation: CAWSLGGDPWNSPLHF.